This TCR beta chain comes out of a study of shared clonotypes between healthy human individuals (TCRdb year 2020). General notes on the study: The cohort comprised a couple of women and a few men aged 18 to 49 years. Libraries were prepared and TCR repertoires were sequenced by different laboratories using diverse techniques, in order to increase sequencing depth and limit assay-specific biases. For each donor, CD4 naive and CD4 memory were each run on three plates, CD8 naive on two plates, and CD8 memory on one plate. To estimate repertoire size and how much clonotypes are shared between individuals, the study performed deep sequencing of blood TCR repertoires from roughly five healthy adults. Each donor's leukapheresis produced roughly between roughly 0.85 and 9 billion PBMCs.

Regarding this clone: Its specific antigen is unknown. Base qualities are missing; no much larger clone stands one base away.

Donors were healthy HIV-negative adults with no recently reported acute infections or vaccinations. Every donor was a Caucasian adult residing in Nashville, Tennessee, USA. CD4+ T cells were enriched by magnetic negative selection; naive cells were then positively selected on CD45RA, and the negative fraction formed the memory subset. Blood was obtained by leukapheresis, after which PBMCs were separated by Ficoll-Histopaque density gradient centrifugation and cryopreserved in liquid nitrogen vapor phase. Purity and quantity of every magnetically sorted T cell population were checked by analytical flow cytometry. Genomic DNA was isolated from each sorted fraction and quantified by UV absorbance on a Nanodrop 2000c. Using the deep immunoSEQ assay, TCR CDR3 regions were amplified from genomic DNA by multiplex PCR. For each cell subset, the extracted genomic DNA was distributed evenly across all wells of several immunoSEQ 96-well plates, and each plate served as one replicate. For sorted subsets, about 200 ng genomic DNA, equal to tens of thousands of T cell genomes, was loaded into each replicate PCR. Purified libraries were measured with a Qubit 3.0 fluorometer, size-checked on a Bioanalyzer 2100, and measured again with the KAPA Library Quantification kit. Every immunoSEQ 96-well plate was sequenced on a separate single-read 150-cycle Illumina NextSeq 550 flow cell. For the original study's pipeline: Because the immunoSEQ output held only junctional sequences and lacked quality scores, the filtering could not match the filtering applied to full-length reads. To assign V/J genes and CDR3, sequences were annotated against IMGT germline references using PyIR, a Python wrapper for IgBLAST v1.9. Reads were filtered out if the reads had weak V/J assignments (E-value above 1e-6), no CDR3, stop codons, out-of-frame junctions, or ambiguous translated residues. A V3J clonotype was defined by an identical inferred V gene, J gene, and CDR3 amino acid sequence. Percentage overlap between repertoires was computed as shared unique clonotypes divided by the size of the smaller repertoire. Three approaches were used to assess repertoire richness: RTK rarefaction, the Chao1 estimator, and Recon v2.1 estimates of unobserved clonotypes. For all TCRbeta clonotypes obtained by the gDNA method from a few donors, generation probabilities were computed with OLGA. The table was pulled from immuneACCESS by TCRdb, which kept in-frame rearrangements only. Such tables lose some clones; where checked, under half of the loss comes from unresolved V genes, and the rest has no known cause. V, J and clone size are those of that table, while D and trimming were read from the DNA. Counted in this sample were some 2,100,000 clones; approximately 96% of them appeared once. Approximately 0.13% of the sample lies in the top ten.

From the cysteine through the phenylalanine, the CDR3 covers 15 amino acids. The kept DNA is CDR3 alone, 45 bases in frame from the first base. CDR1 and CDR2, per the germline V gene, are ENHRY and SYGVKD. Trimming leaves V shorter by 0 bases and J shorter by 3 bases, with the junction holding 3 bases beyond the gene matches. On the study overall, not on this receptor specifically: The genetic and exposure-history diversity represented was limited by the small number of donors. Even with the large sequencing depth, rarefaction of the sorted-subset datasets indicated that sequencing was incomplete. Sharing across a handful of donors was observed for around 5% of naive CD4, 3.5% of naive CD8, roughly 2.4% of memory CD4, and 0.4% of memory CD8 clonotypes. Based on pairwise subsampling, the degree of clonotype sharing among donors was expected to be affected by sequencing depth. Naive subsets generally had larger estimated clonotype richness than memory subsets did. Sampling was restricted to blood, and TCR repertoires in tissue are likely to differ from TCR repertoires in blood. Compared with non-shared clonotypes, clonotypes shared by all four sorted-subset donors had higher generation probabilities.

The chain links TRBV10-3 with TRBJ2-3, with TRBD2 identical over 7 junction bases. This clonotype was obtained from a man aged 18 to 30 in good health. Sequenced sample: naive CD4+ T cells sorted from blood. The cell subset or site label, as the study defines it: CD45RA+ positively selected. DNA sequence: TGTGCCATCAGTGAGTCTCGGGGGGAAACAGATACGCAGTATTTT. Translated, it gives CAISESRGETDTQYF.